This T cell receptor beta chain was documented in a study of STAT5B mutations in CD4+ large granular lymphocyte leukemia. Points on this clone: What it binds is unknown.

Notes on the study in general: Top patient clones used TRBV06 genes more often: 8/27 versus 2/35 in controls. Without putative leukemic clones, patient CD4-sorted repertoires remained more clonal than healthy CD4+ repertoires. Without HLA matching, higher CD4+ than CD8+ T-LGLL clonality could reflect small sample size.

Sequencing was at survey level. Libraries were prepared by immunoSEQ multiplex PCR; TCRdb keeps only in-frame clonotypes and omits some of them. Of about 25,000 clones in the sample, 60% to 80% were seen once. The CDR3 covers 13 residues. The V end was cut by 2 bases, the J end by 7 bases, with 12 bases between. The V gene's germline CDR1 is SGHDT and CDR2 YYEEEE. V is TRBV5-6 and J is TRBJ1-2; unclear D gene. What was sequenced was CD4+ T cells from blood buffy coats. The source of this sequence is a human donor in good health. CDR3 nucleotide sequence: TGTGCCAGCAGCTTATATAGGGTGCCTGGCTACACCTTC. Translated, it gives CASSLYRVPGYTF.